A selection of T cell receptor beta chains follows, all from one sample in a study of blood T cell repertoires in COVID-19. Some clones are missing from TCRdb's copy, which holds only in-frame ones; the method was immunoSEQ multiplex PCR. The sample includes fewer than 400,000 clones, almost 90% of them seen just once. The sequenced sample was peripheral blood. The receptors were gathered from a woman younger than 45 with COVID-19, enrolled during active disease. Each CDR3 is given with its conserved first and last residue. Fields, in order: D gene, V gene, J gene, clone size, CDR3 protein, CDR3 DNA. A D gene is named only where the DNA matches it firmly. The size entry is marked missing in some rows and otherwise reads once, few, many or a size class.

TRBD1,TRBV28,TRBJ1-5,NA,CASSLLGQGNNQPQHF,TGTGCCAGCAGTTTACTGGGACAGGGGAACAATCAGCCCCAGCATTTT
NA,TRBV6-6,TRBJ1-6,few,CASSQRQVTNSPLHF,TGTGCCAGCAGTCAGAGACAGGTGACCAATTCACCCCTCCACTTT
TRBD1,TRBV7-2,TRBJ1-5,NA,CASSFGTGGGQPQHF,TGTGCCAGCAGCTTTGGGACAGGGGGCGGTCAGCCCCAGCATTTT
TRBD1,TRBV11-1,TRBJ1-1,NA,CASSRDRGNTEAFF,TGTGCCAGCAGCAGAGACAGGGGGAACACTGAAGCTTTCTTT
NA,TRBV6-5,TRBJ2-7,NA,CASSYPLGEQYF,TGTGCCAGCAGTTACCCCCTAGGCGAGCAGTACTTC
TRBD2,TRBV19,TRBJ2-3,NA,CASSPRSSGFTDTQYF,TGTGCCAGTAGTCCGCGCTCTAGCGGGTTCACAGATACGCAGTATTTT
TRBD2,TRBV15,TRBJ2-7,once,CATSDNYAGGYEQYF,TGTGCCACCAGCGACAATTATGCGGGAGGTTACGAGCAGTACTTC
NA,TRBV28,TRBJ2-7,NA,CASSLGLSGYYEQYF,TGTGCCAGCAGTTTAGGCCTTAGCGGCTATTACGAGCAGTACTTC
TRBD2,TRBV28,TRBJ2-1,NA,CASLAQEAGGSYNEQFF,TGTGCCAGCCTAGCCCAAGAAGCGGGAGGGTCCTACAATGAGCAGTTCTTC
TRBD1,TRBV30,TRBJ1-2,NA,CAWSGGQGQGYTF,TGTGCCTGGAGTGGCGGGCAGGGACAGGGCTACACCTTC
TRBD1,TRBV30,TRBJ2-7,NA,CALTGGYEQYF,TGTGCCTTGACAGGGGGGTACGAGCAGTACTTC
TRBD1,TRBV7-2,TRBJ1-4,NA,CASSLVGPGTGGGYEKLFF,TGTGCCAGCAGCTTAGTTGGTCCCGGGACAGGGGGCGGATATGAAAAACTGTTTTTT
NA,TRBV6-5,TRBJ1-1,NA,CASTRQALNTEAFF,TGTGCCAGCACTCGACAGGCCCTGAACACTGAAGCTTTCTTT
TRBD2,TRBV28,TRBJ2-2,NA,CASSLTSGTTGELFF,TGTGCCAGCAGTTTGACTAGCGGGACCACCGGGGAGCTGTTTTTT
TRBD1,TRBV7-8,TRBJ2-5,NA,CASSLRATGGEETQYF,TGTGCCAGCAGCCTCAGGGCGACAGGGGGCGAAGAGACCCAGTACTTC
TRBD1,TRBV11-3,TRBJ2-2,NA,CASSLRGTDTGELFF,TGTGCCAGCAGCTTGAGGGGGACAGACACCGGGGAGCTGTTTTTT
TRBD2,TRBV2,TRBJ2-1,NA,CASSDRLAEIYNEQFF,TGTGCCAGCAGTGACCGACTAGCGGAGATCTACAATGAGCAGTTCTTC
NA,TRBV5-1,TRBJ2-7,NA,CASSRDYEQYF,TGCGCCAGCAGCCGAGACTACGAGCAGTACTTC
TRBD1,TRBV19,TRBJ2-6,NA,CASSISGGSGANVLTF,TGTGCCAGTAGTATTTCAGGGGGCTCTGGGGCCAACGTCCTGACTTTC
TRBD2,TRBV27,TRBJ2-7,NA,CASSSISTSGAPYEQYF,TGTGCCAGCAGTTCCATCTCGACTAGCGGGGCCCCCTACGAGCAGTACTTC
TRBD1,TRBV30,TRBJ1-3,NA,CAWVAGTGGNTIYF,TGTGCCTGGGTCGCCGGGACAGGAGGAAACACCATATATTTT
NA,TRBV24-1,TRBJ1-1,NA,CATSEQQGGGTEAFF,TGTGCCACCAGTGAACAACAGGGCGGAGGCACTGAAGCTTTCTTT
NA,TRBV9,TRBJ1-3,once,CASSTSGGTGNTIYF,TGTGCCAGCAGCACTAGCGGGGGGACTGGAAACACCATATATTTT
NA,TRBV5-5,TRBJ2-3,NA,CASSLATPTDTQYF,TGTGCCAGCAGCTTGGCGACACCCACAGATACGCAGTATTTT
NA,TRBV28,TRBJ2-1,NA,CASGDGTRDEQFF,TGTGCCAGCGGGGACGGGACTCGGGATGAGCAGTTCTTC
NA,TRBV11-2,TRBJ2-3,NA,CASSSTPDTQYF,TGTGCCAGCAGCTCGACTCCAGATACGCAGTATTTT
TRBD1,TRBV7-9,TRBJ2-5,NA,CASSKSGQAGETQYF,TGTGCCAGCAGCAAGAGTGGACAGGCCGGGGAGACCCAGTACTTC
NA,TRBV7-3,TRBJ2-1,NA,CASSLADNRGNEQFF,TGTGCCAGCAGCCTAGCCGACAATCGGGGGAATGAGCAGTTCTTC
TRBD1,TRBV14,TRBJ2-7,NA,CASSQGGTGEEQYF,TGTGCCAGCAGCCAAGGGGGGACAGGGGAAGAGCAGTACTTC
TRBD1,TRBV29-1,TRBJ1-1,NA,CSVQTGEGGTEAFF,TGCAGCGTCCAAACAGGGGAAGGAGGCACTGAAGCTTTCTTT
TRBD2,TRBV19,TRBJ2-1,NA,CASSRGGSHNEQFF,TGTGCCAGTAGTAGGGGGGGATCCCACAATGAGCAGTTCTTC
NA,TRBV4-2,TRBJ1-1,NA,CASSPGMNTEAFF,TGTGCCAGCAGTCCCGGTATGAACACTGAAGCTTTCTTT
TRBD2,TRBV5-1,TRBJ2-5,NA,CASSLTTSAQETQYF,TGCGCCAGCAGCTTAACGACTAGCGCCCAAGAGACCCAGTACTTC
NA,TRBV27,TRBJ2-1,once,CASSLSPGYNEQFF,TGTGCCAGCAGTTTATCTCCGGGTTACAATGAGCAGTTCTTC
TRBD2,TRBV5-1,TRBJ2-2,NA,CASSQLAGNTGELFF,TGCGCCAGCAGCCAGCTAGCGGGGAACACCGGGGAGCTGTTTTTT
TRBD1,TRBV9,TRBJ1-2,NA,CASSVPGQATHYTF,TGTGCCAGCAGCGTACCGGGACAGGCTACCCACTACACCTTC
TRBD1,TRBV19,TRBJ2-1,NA,CASSFDRGWYNEQFF,TGTGCCAGTAGTTTCGACAGGGGGTGGTACAATGAGCAGTTCTTC
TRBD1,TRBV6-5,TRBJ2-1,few,CATEGTGGSYNEQFF,TGTGCCACAGAGGGGACAGGGGGTAGCTACAATGAGCAGTTCTTC
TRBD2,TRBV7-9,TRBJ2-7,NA,CASGPWTSSGTPYEQYF,TGTGCCAGCGGACCCTGGACATCTAGCGGGACACCCTACGAGCAGTACTTC
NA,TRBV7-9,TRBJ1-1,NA,CASSISQVAEAFF,TGTGCCAGCAGCATCTCACAGGTAGCTGAAGCTTTCTTT
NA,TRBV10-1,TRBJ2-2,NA,CASTPNANTGELFF,TGCGCCAGCACCCCTAACGCGAACACCGGGGAGCTGTTTTTT
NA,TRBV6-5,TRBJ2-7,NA,CASSINSYEQYF,TGTGCCAGCAGCATCAACTCCTACGAGCAGTACTTC
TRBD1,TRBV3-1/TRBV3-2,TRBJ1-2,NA,CASSRQTGYESYGYTF,TGTGCCAGCAGCCGACAGACAGGGTATGAGAGCTATGGCTACACCTTC
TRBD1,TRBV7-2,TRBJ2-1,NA,CASSSDRASYNEQFF,TGTGCCAGCAGCTCTGACAGGGCCTCCTACAATGAGCAGTTCTTC
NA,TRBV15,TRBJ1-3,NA,CATSRLMASGNTIYF,TGTGCCACCAGCAGGTTAATGGCCTCCGGAAACACCATATATTTT
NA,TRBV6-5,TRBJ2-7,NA,CASSYGGSAYEQYF,TGTGCCAGCAGTTACGGGGGGAGCGCCTACGAGCAGTACTTC
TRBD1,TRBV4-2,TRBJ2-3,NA,CASSQGQGTSTDTQYF,TGTGCCAGCAGCCAAGGACAGGGGACTAGCACAGATACGCAGTATTTT
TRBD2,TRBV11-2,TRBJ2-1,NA,CASSPYTSGYNEQFF,TGTGCCAGCAGCCCCTATACTAGCGGGTACAATGAGCAGTTCTTC
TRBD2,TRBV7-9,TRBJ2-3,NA,CASSPDLAGPSTDTQYF,TGTGCCAGCAGCCCAGATTTAGCGGGGCCTAGCACAGATACGCAGTATTTT
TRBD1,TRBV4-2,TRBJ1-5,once,CASSKLTGVGQPQHF,TGTGCCAGCAGTAAATTAACAGGGGTGGGTCAGCCCCAGCATTTT